A selection of T cell receptor beta chains follows, all from one sample in a study of blood T cells in healthy people across ages. Each CDR3 protein gets one entry after TCRdb re-called the 5' RACE reads with MiXCR. The sample lists hundreds of thousands of distinct CDR3 sequences, about 32% occurring once. Sequencing was carried out using blood. These receptors were obtained from a woman older than 75 in good health. CDR3s include the opening cysteine and the closing phenylalanine or tryptophan. The D gene is left open where the match is weak. Rows give clone size only sometimes, using once, few, many, or a class for an expanded clone.

abundance	j_gene	len	v_gene	d_gene	CDR3aa	CDR3nt
many	TRBJ1-2	15	TRBV29-1	.	CSVVPTDTTNYGYTF	TGCAGCGTTGTCCCGACAGACACTACTAACTATGGCTACACCTTC
once	TRBJ2-3	12	TRBV7-3	.	CATSRGRDTQYF	TGTGCCACCAGCCGGGGGCGGGATACGCAGTATTTT
many	TRBJ2-1	13	TRBV5-6	.	CASSPQAYNEQFF	TGTGCCAGCAGCCCCCAGGCCTACAATGAGCAGTTCTTC
many	TRBJ1-2	13	TRBV7-6	.	CASSLVSGYGYTF	TGTGCCAGCAGCTTGGTGTCCGGCTATGGCTACACCTTC
many	TRBJ2-1	14	TRBV6-5	.	CASREGLLLNEQFF	TGTGCCAGCAGGGAAGGGCTTCTCCTCAATGAGCAGTTCTTC
.	TRBJ2-7	14	TRBV6-5	.	CASSPRISSYEQYF	TGTGCCAGCAGCCCCCGGATCAGTTCCTACGAGCAGTACTTC
.	TRBJ1-3	16	TRBV28	.	CASSLGFRSSGITIYF	TGTGCCAGCAGTTTGGGTTTTAGGAGCTCTGGAATCACCATATATTTT
.	TRBJ2-4	13	TRBV3-1	TRBD1	CASSRRDRNIQYF	TGTGCCAGCAGCCGTAGGGACAGAAACATTCAGTACTTC
.	TRBJ2-5	12	TRBV7-9	.	CASARERPQQYF	TGTGCCAGCGCCAGAGAACGACCACAGCAGTACTTC
many	TRBJ1-1	14	TRBV15	.	CATSREGISAEAFF	TGTGCCACCAGCAGAGAGGGGATTTCCGCTGAAGCTTTCTTT
few	TRBJ1-6	17	TRBV18	.	CASSPPTGGSYNSPLHF	TGTGCCAGCTCACCGCCGACGGGGGGCTCCTATAATTCACCCCTCCACTTT
.	TRBJ1-5	14	TRBV28	.	CASSFFESNQPQHF	TGTGCCAGCAGTTTTTTTGAGAGCAATCAGCCCCAGCATTTT
.	TRBJ2-1	13	TRBV6-2/TRBV6-3	.	CASSVSGANEQFF	TGTGCCAGCAGTGTCTCCGGGGCGAATGAGCAGTTCTTC
many	TRBJ2-1	15	TRBV6-5	.	CASSYSPLTYNEQFF	TGTGCCAGCAGTTACTCGCCCCTAACTTACAATGAGCAGTTCTTC
many	TRBJ2-7	15	TRBV3-1	TRBD1	CASSRRTGGLDEQYF	TGTGCCAGCAGCCGGCGGACAGGGGGCCTCGACGAGCAGTACTTC
.	TRBJ1-2	15	TRBV20-1	.	CSAVPRGDLNYGYTF	TGCAGTGCAGTCCCCAGAGGGGACCTAAACTATGGCTACACCTTC
many	TRBJ2-1	15	TRBV20-1	.	CSARGVGGPSYEQFF	TGCAGTGCTAGAGGCGTGGGGGGGCCGAGCTATGAGCAGTTCTTC
.	TRBJ1-4	14	TRBV2	TRBD1	CASSRTGATEKLFF	TGTGCCAGCAGTCGGACAGGGGCCACAGAAAAACTGTTTTTT
many	TRBJ2-6	17	TRBV6-1	.	CASTKRGSLSGANVLTF	TGTGCCAGCACCAAGAGGGGGTCCCTCTCTGGGGCCAACGTCCTGACTTTC
many	TRBJ2-5	15	TRBV7-2	.	CASSHQRGPQETQYF	TGTGCCAGCAGCCACCAAAGAGGCCCGCAAGAGACCCAGTACTTC
many	TRBJ2-7	18	TRBV7-2	.	CASSLNEIRGGTIYEQYF	TGTGCCAGCAGCTTAAACGAAATAAGGGGGGGGACTATCTACGAGCAGTACTTC
many	TRBJ2-1	12	TRBV30	.	CAWSVEGTKQFF	TGTGCCTGGAGTGTAGAAGGGACAAAGCAGTTCTTC
.	TRBJ2-3	17	TRBV12-3/TRBV12-4	.	CASSLAKIGVGADTQYF	TGTGCCAGCAGTTTAGCGAAGATAGGGGTTGGAGCAGATACGCAGTATTTT
many	TRBJ2-7	12	TRBV2	.	CASSPRVYEQYF	TGTGCCAGCAGCCCCAGGGTCTACGAGCAGTACTTC
many	TRBJ2-5	16	TRBV4-1	.	CASSRLPAGVQETQYF	TGCGCCAGCAGCCGCCTGCCAGCGGGTGTCCAAGAGACCCAGTACTTC
many	TRBJ2-5	16	TRBV5-1	TRBD2	CASSSQRGGLGETQYF	TGCGCCAGCAGCTCCCAGCGGGGGGGCCTGGGGGAGACCCAGTACTTC
.	TRBJ2-1	16	TRBV20-1	TRBD1	CSARARAGTDYNEQFF	TGCAGTGCTAGAGCCCGAGCTGGGACAGACTACAATGAGCAGTTCTTC
.	TRBJ2-1	12	TRBV30	.	CAWSGTWDEQFF	TGTGCCTGGAGTGGAACCTGGGATGAGCAGTTCTTC
.	TRBJ2-3	15	TRBV7-2	TRBD2	CASSSWTSGVEAQYF	TGTGCCAGCAGCTCCTGGACTAGCGGGGTCGAAGCGCAGTATTTT
.	TRBJ2-1	15	TRBV20-1	.	CSGRGREGHNNEQFF	TGCAGTGGCAGGGGGCGGGAGGGCCACAACAATGAGCAGTTCTTC
many	TRBJ2-5	12	TRBV9	.	CASSVDQETQYF	TGTGCCAGCAGCGTAGACCAAGAGACCCAGTACTTC
many	TRBJ2-7	13	TRBV20-1	.	CSARETVSYEQYF	TGCAGTGCTAGAGAGACAGTCTCCTACGAGCAGTACTTC
few	TRBJ1-1	13	TRBV27	.	CASSETRRGEAFF	TGTGCCAGCAGCGAAACACGGAGGGGTGAAGCTTTCTTT
.	TRBJ2-1	16	TRBV6-5	TRBD2	CASSYSISGSYNEQFF	TGTGCCAGCAGTTACTCGATTAGCGGGAGCTACAATGAGCAGTTCTTC
many	TRBJ1-1	14	TRBV6-1	.	CASSEAGRFTEAFF	TGTGCCAGCAGTGAAGCGGGGCGGTTCACTGAAGCTTTCTTT
few	TRBJ1-2	12	TRBV20-1	.	CSARIEGYGYTF	TGCAGTGCTAGAATTGAGGGCTATGGCTACACCTTC
many	TRBJ2-1	15	TRBV20-1	.	CSARVSGTSYNEQFF	TGCAGTGCTAGGGTCTCAGGTACCTCCTACAATGAGCAGTTCTTC
few	TRBJ2-2	14	TRBV30	TRBD1	CAWRDSSNTGELFF	TGTGCCTGGCGGGACAGTTCGAACACCGGGGAGCTGTTTTTT
.	TRBJ1-1	16	TRBV28	.	CASRGRTAGWNTEAFF	TGTGCCAGCAGGGGCCGGACAGCCGGCTGGAACACTGAAGCTTTCTTT
many	TRBJ2-1	19	TRBV4-2	.	CASSQDWRSSYRAYNEQFF	TGTGCCAGCAGCCAAGATTGGCGTTCCTCATACAGGGCTTACAATGAGCAGTTCTTC
many	TRBJ1-2	15	TRBV4-1	.	CASSQDLGNDYGYTF	TGCGCCAGCAGCCAAGATCTAGGGAACGACTATGGCTACACCTTC
.	TRBJ2-3	16	TRBV20-1	.	CSARDRSGRSTGTQYF	TGCAGTGCTAGAGATAGAAGCGGCAGAAGCACAGGTACGCAGTATTTT
many	TRBJ2-6	16	TRBV24-1	.	CATSDPAGSGANVLTF	TGTGCCACCAGTGACCCAGCAGGCTCTGGGGCCAACGTCCTGACTTTC